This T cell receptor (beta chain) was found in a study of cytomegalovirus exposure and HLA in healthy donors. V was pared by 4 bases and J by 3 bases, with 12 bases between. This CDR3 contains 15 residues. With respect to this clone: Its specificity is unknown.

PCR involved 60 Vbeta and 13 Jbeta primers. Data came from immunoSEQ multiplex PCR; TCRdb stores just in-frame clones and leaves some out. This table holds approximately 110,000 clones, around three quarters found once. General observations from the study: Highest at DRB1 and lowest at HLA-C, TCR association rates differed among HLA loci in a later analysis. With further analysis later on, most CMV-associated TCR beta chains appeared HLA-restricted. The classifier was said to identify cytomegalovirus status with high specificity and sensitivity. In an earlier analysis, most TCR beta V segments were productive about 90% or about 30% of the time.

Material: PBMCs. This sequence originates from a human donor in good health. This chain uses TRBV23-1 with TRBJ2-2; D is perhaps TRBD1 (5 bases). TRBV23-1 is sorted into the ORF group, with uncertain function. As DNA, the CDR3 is TGCGCCAGCAGTCGCCCCGACAGACACACCGGGGAGCTGTTTTTT. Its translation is CASSRPDRHTGELFF.